This TCR beta chain was recovered during a study of blood T cell repertoires in COVID-19 (dated by TCRdb to 2020 to 2021). As for the study more broadly: Samples from collaborators originated in the United States, Italy and Spain and spanned both the acute and convalescent phases of COVID-19. The prospective study material was composed of cDNA or gDNA derived from T cells, B-cell-depleted T cells, or PBMCs. The dataset comprised deeply sampled blood TCRbeta repertoires from subjects exposed to, actively infected with, or recovered from COVID-19. The repertoires were made available in a free public database intended to serve as a resource for research on the immune response to SARS-CoV-2. Samples came from the ongoing ImmuneRACE study (first 160 participants) plus 1,254 subjects from 6 global collaborators. A de-identified subject ID, COVID-19 status, age in years and sex were almost always included in the sample metadata. Where available, HLA class I and class II types were taken from metadata supplied by the sample provider and were not determined by assay-based typing. General conclusions and limits of the study: The quantity of clinical and demographic metadata differed by source and by participant and was supplied without curation.

The V end gives up 4 bases and the J end 4 bases, leaving 11 bases in the junction not matched to a gene. CDR1 LGHDT and CDR2 YNNKEL are derived from the germline V gene (reference sequence). Including cysteine and phenylalanine, the CDR3 has 19 amino acids. Of all the DNA, just the CDR3 is kept, 57 bases in frame from base 1. One collaborating source in Seattle enrolled patients during active infection and followed them longitudinally through the course of disease. Each collaborating institution followed its own protocols to collect whole blood in K2EDTA tubes. For TCRbeta analysis, collaborators shipped samples in one of three forms: frozen whole blood, isolated PBMCs, or DNA extracted from either of those sample types. As for this clone: Its antigen remains undetermined. Base quality data are lacking; no much larger clone is found one base away.

The immunoSEQ Assay, a bias-controlled multiplex PCR, was used to amplify TCRbeta CDR3 regions from genomic DNA. On the authors' methods: Within the assay, amplification of reference gene primers was used to estimate how many nucleated cells each sample contained. Sequence reads were collapsed and filtered to measure the absolute abundance of every unique TCRbeta CDR3 rearrangement. Productive Simpson clonality was computed per sample as the square root of Simpson's diversity index over productive rearrangements. The source is immuneACCESS, and TCRdb retained only in-frame sequences with V and J called. Part of the clones is not carried over; for the studies checked, unresolved V genes explain less than half of this, and the remainder is unexplained. V and J calls and clone size are as listed in that table; D and trimming were resolved from the DNA. Here the sample has around 300,000 clones; about nine tenths occur a single time. The ten largest clones represent about 2.2% of the sample.

Recombination joined TRBV3-1 (or the pseudogene TRBV3-2) with TRBJ2-2; the central 14 bases match TRBD2. The receptor's source is a woman younger than 45 with COVID-19, enrolled during active disease. Material: peripheral blood. The DNA is TGTGCCAGCAGCCCACAGGGGGGACTAGCGGGAGTGGTCACCGGGGAGCTGTTTTTT. Protein translation: CASSPQGGLAGVVTGELFF.